One and the same sample provided the 17 T cell receptor beta chains below, sequenced in a study of control samples from healthy donors and cancer patients. Clones were read by immunoSEQ multiplex PCR, and TCRdb kept only the in-frame ones, dropping some. The table includes some 95,000 clones, around three quarters detected once. Sequencing was performed on blood. The origin of the receptors is a woman aged 25 to 39 in good health.

This clone was counted between two and nine times. The chain links TRBV7-9 to TRBJ1-4; no firm D call. Germline V gene data show CDR1 as SEHNR and CDR2 as FQNEAQ (reference sequence). V was clipped by 4 bases and J by 3 bases, with 12 bases between them. The CDR3 spans 15 residues. In DNA form, the CDR3 reads TGTGCCAGCAGCTCCCGGGGAAGTTCTAATGAAAAACTGTTTTTT. This sequence encodes CASSSRGSSNEKLFF. Drawing the rest from reference TRBV7-9 and TRBJ1-4, the complete variable domain is DTGVSQNPRHKITKRGQNVTFRCDPISEHNRLYWYRQTLGQGPEFLTYFQNEAQLEKSRLLSDRFSAERPKGSFSTLEIQRTEQGDSAMYLCASSSRGSSNEKLFFGSGTQLSVL.

This clone was observed a handful of times. V and J are TRBV9 and TRBJ2-7, with no clear D. The V end lost 4 bases, the J end lost 2 bases, and 13 bases lay between the germline ends. The CDR3 has 14 residues. Germline V lookup: CDR1 SGDLS, CDR2 YYNGEE. CDR3 protein: CASSPGAQTYEQYF. The CDR3 DNA follows: TGTGCCAGCAGCCCAGGCGCACAGACCTACGAGCAGTACTTC. Drawing the rest from reference TRBV9 and TRBJ2-7, the complete variable domain is DSGVTQTPKHLITATGQRVTLRCSPRSGDLSVYWYQQSLDQGLQFLIQYYNGEERAKGNILERFSAQQFPDLHSELNLSSLELGDSALYFCASSPGAQTYEQYFGPGTRLTVT.

The sample holds a few counts of this clone. This chain's CDR3 is CASSEAVSGTGNEKLFF. The CDR3 nucleotides read TGTGCCAGCAGTGAAGCTGTATCCGGGACAGGGAATGAAAAACTGTTTTTT. The rearrangement links TRBV6-1 to TRBJ1-4; 9 bases are a match to TRBD1. This CDR3 has 17 amino acids. J gave up 5 bases and V 0 bases, and 7 bases lay outside the gene matches. Germline V gene data show CDR1 as MNHNS and CDR2 as SASEGT.

The V call is TRBV3-1 (or the pseudogene TRBV3-2), the J call TRBJ1-4; 8 nucleotides agree with TRBD1. CDR1 and CDR2 from the germline V gene are LGHDT and YNNKEL (reference sequence). This CDR3 spans 15 amino acids. J gave up 4 bases and V 4 bases, and 5 bases lay outside the gene matches. In DNA, the CDR3 is TGTGCCAGCAGCCGACGACAGGGGAATAATGAAAAACTGTTTTTT. This sequence encodes CASSRRQGNNEKLFF.

The chain carries TRBV28 and TRBJ2-5; 8 nucleotides agree with TRBD1. The CDR3 is made up of 13 amino acids. The germline V gene has CDR1 MDHEN and CDR2 SYDVKM. V dropped 6 bases and J dropped 4; count of bases not matched to a gene: 4. CDR3 nucleotide sequence: TGTGCCAGCAGACGACAGGGGTCAGAGACCCAGTACTTC. Its protein is CASRRQGSETQYF.

The gene calls are TRBV27 and TRBJ2-2; D is ambiguous. Germline V gene data show CDR1 as MNHEY and CDR2 as SMNVEV (reference sequence). V lost 3 bases and J 3 bases, leaving 8 bases between the germline ends. CDR3 length equals 14 residues. The CDR3 loop reads CASSFQTDTGELFF. Here the CDR3 DNA reads TGTGCCAGCAGTTTCCAGACCGACACCGGGGAGCTGTTTTTT.

The genes are TRBV7-9 and TRBJ1-1; D is unclear. Germline lookup yields CDR1 SEHNR and CDR2 FQNEAQ (reference sequence). Trimming pared 3 bases from V and 4 bases from J, leaving 15 bases between. CDR3 length: 15 residues. CDR3 coding DNA: TGTGCCAGCAGCTTTAGGGCGGAGGTCGGCACTGAAGCTTTCTTT. Translating gives CASSFRAEVGTEAFF.

DNA of the CDR3: TGTGCCAGCGAAGGGGCGCGGGATACGCAGTATTTT. Residues: CASEGARDTQYF. The gene calls are TRBV7-2 and TRBJ2-3, with D possibly matching TRBD1 (5 bases). CDR1 and CDR2 from the germline V gene are SGHTA and FQGNSA. This CDR3 contains 12 residues. V lost 8 bases to trimming and J lost 6 bases, with 12 bases between them.

V gene TRBV19 combines with J gene TRBJ2-3; no firm D call. The CDR3 loop spans 13 amino acids. The V gene lost 3 bases and the J gene lost 4 bases, with 8 bases spanning the gap. The germline CDR1 and CDR2 sequences are LNHDA and SQIVND (reference sequence). The CDR3 sequence: CASSMGLADTQYF. CDR3 DNA: TGTGCCAGTAGTATGGGGTTAGCAGATACGCAGTATTTT.

The chain has TRBV2 and TRBJ2-7; D unresolved. The V gene lost 1 base and the J gene lost 2 bases, with 6 bases spanning the gap. The CDR3 totals 13 residues. CDR1 and CDR2 (germline): SNHLY, FYNNEI. CDR3 DNA: TGTGCCAGCAGTGAAGGGGAAGCCTACGAGCAGTACTTC. Translated, it gives CASSEGEAYEQYF.

The chain employs TRBV5-6 and TRBJ2-6; no clear D gene. V gave up 2 bases and J gave up 1 base, with 7 bases separating them. CDR3 length: 15 residues. CDR1 is SGHDT and CDR2 is YYEEEE in the germline V gene. Here the CDR3 reads CASSFEGSGANVLTF. The CDR3 nucleotides are TGTGCCAGCAGCTTCGAAGGGTCTGGGGCCAACGTCCTGACTTTC.

The CDR3 here is CASSQGGQGAPEQFF. The CDR3 DNA reads as TGTGCCAGCAGCCAGGGGGGACAGGGGGCCCCTGAGCAGTTCTTC. V gene TRBV7-7 combines with J gene TRBJ2-1; 12 nucleotides match TRBD1. V lost 5 bases, J lost 9 bases, and 8 bases stayed unmatched. The CDR3 covers 15 residues. Germline V CDR1 and CDR2: SSHAT, FNYEAQ (reference sequence).

This chain connects TRBV6-6 to TRBJ2-7; 7 nucleotides agree with TRBD2. The ends lost 6 bases at V and 0 bases at J; junction bases unmatched: 11. Germline lookup yields CDR1 MNHNY and CDR2 SVGAGI (reference sequence). The CDR3 spans 16 residues. DNA of the CDR3: TGTGCCAGCAGCAGGGCGCGGACGGGGGGCTCCTACGAGCAGTACTTC. It is translated as CASSRARTGGSYEQYF.

The chain employs TRBV5-4 and TRBJ2-2; TRBD1 is a possible D gene (5 bases). The CDR3 extends over 15 amino acids. Trimming left V 0 bases short and J 4 bases short, with 10 bases between. Germline V gives CDR1 SGHNT, CDR2 YYREEE (reference sequence). The CDR3 protein is CASSLDGRVTGELFF. CDR3 coding DNA: TGTGCCAGCAGCTTGGATGGCAGGGTCACCGGGGAGCTGTTTTTT.

This sequence joins TRBV6-1 and TRBJ1-6; D is unclear. The CDR3 is made up of 15 amino acids. Germline CDR1 reads MNHNS; CDR2 reads SASEGT. Trimming took 2 bases from V and 5 from J, leaving 10 bases between them. The CDR3 spells CASSEMAVNNSPLHF. For the CDR3, the DNA is TGTGCCAGCAGTGAAATGGCGGTTAATAATTCACCCCTCCACTTT.

To note about this clone: Other DNA sequences in the same sample also yield this CDR3. The chain couples TRBV4-2 to TRBJ1-2; tentatively, D is TRBD1 (6 bases). The CDR3 consists of 13 residues. Germline assignment: CDR1 LGHNA and CDR2 YNFKEQ. Trimming took 0 bases from V and 6 from J, leaving 8 bases between them. The CDR3 is CASSQDSGDGYTF. The CDR3 DNA follows: TGTGCCAGCAGCCAAGATTCAGGGGATGGCTACACCTTC.

This clone appeared once. V and J are TRBV5-1 and TRBJ2-7; 7 nucleotides align to TRBD2. CDR3 length equals 13 residues. V was clipped by 4 bases and J by 3 bases; unmatched bases: 4. CDR1 and CDR2 from the germline V gene are SGHRS and YFSETQ. The CDR3 DNA follows: TGCGCCAGCAGCCGGGGGGACGGCTACGAGCAGTACTTC. Amino acids: CASSRGDGYEQYF.